This entry lists 8 T cell receptor beta chains sequenced from one sample in a study of blood T cells in healthy people across ages. Combining a sample-barcoded 5' primer with a J-beta primer mix, a second PCR ran for about 7 to 12 cycles. TCRdb independently ran MiXCR on the 5' RACE reads; one entry per CDR3 protein. Here the sample spans around 1,700,000 distinct CDR3 sequences, roughly 28% being singletons. The specimen was blood. These receptors all come from a woman in her twenties or thirties in good health.

The sample holds a few counts of this clonotype. V and J are TRBV7-2 and TRBJ2-5; D is undetermined. The CDR3 runs to 12 residues. Looked up from germline, CDR1 is SGHTA and CDR2 is FQGNSA. V was shortened by 1 base and J by 6 bases, with 6 bases between the two germline ends. The CDR3 DNA is TGTGCCAGCAGCTTAGGGTTAAAGACCCAGTACTTC. This sequence encodes CASSLGLKTQYF.

This chain connects TRBV7-9 to TRBJ2-7, with D perhaps matching TRBD1 (5 bases). Per germline, CDR1 SEHNR and CDR2 FQNEAQ (reference sequence). The CDR3 totals 13 residues. V lost 5 bases and J lost 5, with 13 bases in between. This CDR3 reads CASSPGLGDEQYF. The CDR3 bases are TGTGCCAGCAGCCCAGGGTTGGGCGACGAGCAGTACTTC.

The genes are TRBV3-1 and TRBJ1-3, with unresolved D. The CDR3 loop spans 13 amino acids. The germline CDR1 and CDR2 sequences are LGHDT and YNNKEL (reference sequence). With 3 bases removed from V and 2 bases from J, the gap between germline ends came to 5 bases. CDR3: CASSQTPGNTIYF. As DNA, the CDR3 is TGTGCCAGCAGCCAGACACCTGGAAACACCATATATTTT.

This clonotype has a handful of counts. In DNA form, the CDR3 reads TGCGCCAGCAGCCAAGGCAGGCACTCCTACAATGAGCAGTTCTTC. Protein: CASSQGRHSYNEQFF. The chain uses TRBV4-3 and TRBJ2-1, with D uncertain. The CDR3 runs 15 residues. Germline V gives CDR1 LGHNA, CDR2 YSLEER. The V and J ends lost 1 base and 0 bases respectively, with 7 bases between them.

The chain links TRBV6-6 to TRBJ2-7; 8 nucleotides match TRBD1. The trim removed 5 bases at V and 7 bases at J, leaving 13 bases unmatched. The CDR3 totals 15 residues. Germline V gives CDR1 MNHNY, CDR2 SVGAGI (reference sequence). The CDR3 sequence is CASSARGQGGGEQYF. DNA of the CDR3: TGTGCCAGCAGTGCCCGCGGACAGGGAGGAGGGGAGCAGTACTTC.

This clonotype was counted ten times or more. The chain links TRBV10-3 to TRBJ2-3; the D is unclear. The germline V gene encodes CDR1 ENHRY and CDR2 SYGVKD. Between the trimmed V and J ends, which lost 11 bases and 5 bases, there was a span of 11 bases. The CDR3 is 11 residues long. CDR3 coding DNA: TGTGCCTCACGGTGGGGAGATACGCAGTATTTT. Protein: CASRWGDTQYF.

The chain employs TRBV3-1 and TRBJ1-6; 7 bases match TRBD1. CDR1 and CDR2 from the germline V gene are LGHDT and YNNKEL (reference sequence). With 5 bases clipped from V and 14 bases from J, the junction kept 9 bases outside the gene matches. This CDR3 contains 13 residues. In nucleotides, the CDR3 is TGTGCCAGCAGCTCCGGGACAGTTTTGTCCCTCCACTTT. Translation: CASSSGTVLSLHF.

V and J are TRBV30 and TRBJ1-5, with D unclear. The V end was cut by 4 bases, the J end by 5 bases, with 15 bases between. In germline, CDR1 is GTSNPN, CDR2 SVGIG (reference sequence). The length of the CDR3 is 14 residues. Here the CDR3 DNA reads TGTGCCTGGAAACGGTCCGGAGGCCATCAGCCCCAGCATTTT. Its translation is CAWKRSGGHQPQHF.